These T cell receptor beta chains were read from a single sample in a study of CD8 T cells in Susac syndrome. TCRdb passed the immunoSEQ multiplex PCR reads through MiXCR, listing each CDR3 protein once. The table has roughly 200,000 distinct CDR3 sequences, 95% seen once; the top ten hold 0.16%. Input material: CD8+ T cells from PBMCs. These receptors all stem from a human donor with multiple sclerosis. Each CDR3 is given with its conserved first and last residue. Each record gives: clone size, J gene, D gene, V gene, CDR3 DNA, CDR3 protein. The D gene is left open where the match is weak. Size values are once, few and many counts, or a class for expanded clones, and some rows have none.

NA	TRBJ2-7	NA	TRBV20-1	TGCAGTGCTAACACCCGGTCGGGACCCTCCTACGAGCAGTACTTC	CSANTRSGPSYEQYF
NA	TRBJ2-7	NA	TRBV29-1	TGCAGCGTTGATGGGGAGTACGAGCAGTACTTC	CSVDGEYEQYF
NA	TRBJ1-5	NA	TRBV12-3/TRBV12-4	TGTGCCAGCAGTTTAACAGAACATAGCAATCAGCCCCAGCATTTT	CASSLTEHSNQPQHF
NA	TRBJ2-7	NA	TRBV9	TGTGCCAGCAGCGTATCAGGGAACAACTACGAGCAGTACTTC	CASSVSGNNYEQYF
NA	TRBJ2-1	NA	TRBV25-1	TGTGCCAGTCACACCAGCAATGAGCAGTTCTTC	CASHTSNEQFF
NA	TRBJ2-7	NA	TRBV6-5	TGTGCCAGCAGTTACGGTGACCTGAGCTCCTACGAGCAGTACTTC	CASSYGDLSSYEQYF
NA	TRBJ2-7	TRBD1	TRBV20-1	TGCAGTGCCTGGGGACAGCCAAACTACGAGCAGTACTTC	CSAWGQPNYEQYF
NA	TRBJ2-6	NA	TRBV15	TGTGCCACAGGCCTGGACCGCTCTGGGGCCAACGTCCTGACTTTC	CATGLDRSGANVLTF
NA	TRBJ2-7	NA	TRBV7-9	TGTGCCAGCAGCCCCGGTTTGGCGGGGACCGAGCAGTACTTC	CASSPGLAGTEQYF
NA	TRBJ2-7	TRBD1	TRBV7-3	TGTGCCAGCAGCTTAATTGGGACAGGGCCCTGGGGCGACCACGAGCAGTACTTC	CASSLIGTGPWGDHEQYF
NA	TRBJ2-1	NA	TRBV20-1	TGCAGTGCTAGGGCCTTAGCCAATGAGCAGTTCTTC	CSARALANEQFF
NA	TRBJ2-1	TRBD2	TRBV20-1	TGCAGTGCCACTAGCGGGGTTTCCTACAATGAGCAGTTCTTC	CSATSGVSYNEQFF
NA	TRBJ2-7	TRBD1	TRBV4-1	TGCGCCAGCAGCCAAGACGAGGACAGGGTCTACGAGCAGTACTTC	CASSQDEDRVYEQYF
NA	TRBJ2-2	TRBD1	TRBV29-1	TGCAGCGCCCTCGGACAGGGTTCGGACACCGGGGAGCTGTTTTTT	CSALGQGSDTGELFF
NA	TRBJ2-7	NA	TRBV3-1	TGTGCCAGCAGCCAAGAAGGTGTGGACCCAGAACACGAGCAGTACTTC	CASSQEGVDPEHEQYF
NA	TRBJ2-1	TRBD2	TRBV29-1	TGCAGCGTTGTCGCGGGAGGTTGGGGCAATGAGCAGTTCTTC	CSVVAGGWGNEQFF
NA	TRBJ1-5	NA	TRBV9	TGTGCCAGCAGCGCGCACAGTAGCAATCAGCCCCAGCATTTT	CASSAHSSNQPQHF
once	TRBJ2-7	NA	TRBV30	TGTGCCTGGAGTGTAAGCCTGAGCGGGTACCCCTACGAGCAGTACTTC	CAWSVSLSGYPYEQYF
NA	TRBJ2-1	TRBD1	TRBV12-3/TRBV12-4	TGTGCCAGCAGTTACCGACAGGGCCGGTACAATGAGCAGTTCTTC	CASSYRQGRYNEQFF
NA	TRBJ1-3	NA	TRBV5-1	TGCGCCAGCAGCTCATCGATCTCCTCCTCTGGAAACACCATATATTTT	CASSSSISSSGNTIYF
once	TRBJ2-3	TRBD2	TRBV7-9	TGTGCCAGCAGCCGTAGCGGGGCTAGCACAGATACGCAGTATTTT	CASSRSGASTDTQYF
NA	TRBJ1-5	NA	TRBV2	TGTGCCAGCAGTGACCTTGGACTCGTTTGGGACACCAATCAGCCCCAGCATTTT	CASSDLGLVWDTNQPQHF
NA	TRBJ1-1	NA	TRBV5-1	TGCGCCAGCAGCCCGGATGGGGTTGACACTGAAGCTTTCTTT	CASSPDGVDTEAFF
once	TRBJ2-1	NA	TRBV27	TGTGCCAGCAGTTTAGTGGTGGAAACGACTTTGGGCAATGAGCAGTTCTTC	CASSLVVETTLGNEQFF
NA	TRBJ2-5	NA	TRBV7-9	TGTGCCAGCAGTCCCAGACAGGAACCTCGGGAGACCCAGTACTTC	CASSPRQEPRETQYF
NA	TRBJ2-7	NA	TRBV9	TGTGCCAGTACCCAACGAGGGTGGATCGTCGAGCAGTACTTC	CASTQRGWIVEQYF
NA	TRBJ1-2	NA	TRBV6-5	TGTGCCAGCAGTTACTCAGGATTCTATGGCTACACCTTC	CASSYSGFYGYTF
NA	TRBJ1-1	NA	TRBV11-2	TGTGCCAGCAACCTACAGGGAGCTGAAGCTTTCTTT	CASNLQGAEAFF
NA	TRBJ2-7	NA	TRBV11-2	TGTGCTAGCGGCGGTCTTTCCCCGGAGCAGTACTTC	CASGGLSPEQYF
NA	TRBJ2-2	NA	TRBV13	TGTGCCAGCAAGAATGTAGGGGATGACACCGGGGAGCTGTTTTTT	CASKNVGDDTGELFF
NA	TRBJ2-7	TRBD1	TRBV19	TGTGCCAGTAGGGTACAGGGGATGCACGAGCAGTACTTC	CASRVQGMHEQYF
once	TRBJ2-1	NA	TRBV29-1	TGCAGCGTTGTCGGGACGGCTGAATACAATGAGCAGTTCTTC	CSVVGTAEYNEQFF
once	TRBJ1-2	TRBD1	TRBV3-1	TGTGCCAGCAGCCAAAGAGGGACAGGGGGCCCTTGGTTCTATGGCTACACCTTC	CASSQRGTGGPWFYGYTF
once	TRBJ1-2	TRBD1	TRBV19	TGTGCCAGTAGGCGACAGGGGGCTATTGATGGCTACACCTTC	CASRRQGAIDGYTF
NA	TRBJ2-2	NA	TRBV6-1	TGTGCCAGCAGCACAGGGTTGGACACCGGGGAGCTGTTTTTT	CASSTGLDTGELFF
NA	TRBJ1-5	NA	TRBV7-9	TGTGCCAGCAGCTTAGGGGTAGGCAATCAGCCCCAGCATTTT	CASSLGVGNQPQHF
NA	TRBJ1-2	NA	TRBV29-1	TGCAGCGTTCAGTTCTCAGGTGGCTACACCTTC	CSVQFSGGYTF
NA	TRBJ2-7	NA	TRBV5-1	TGCGCCAGCAGCTTGCGGACAGACTACGAGCAGTACTTC	CASSLRTDYEQYF
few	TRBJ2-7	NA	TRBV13	TGTGCCAGCAGCTTCAGTGGGGCCTACGAGCAGTACTTC	CASSFSGAYEQYF
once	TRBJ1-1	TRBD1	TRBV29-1	TGCAGCGTTGGATCAAGACAGGGAACTGAAGCTTTCTTT	CSVGSRQGTEAFF
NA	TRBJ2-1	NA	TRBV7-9	TGTGCCAGCAGCTCAGTTCGAGCGGCCTACAATGAGCAGTTCTTC	CASSSVRAAYNEQFF
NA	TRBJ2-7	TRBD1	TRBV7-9	TGTGCCAGCAGCTACATACAGGGGGACTACGAGCAGTACTTC	CASSYIQGDYEQYF